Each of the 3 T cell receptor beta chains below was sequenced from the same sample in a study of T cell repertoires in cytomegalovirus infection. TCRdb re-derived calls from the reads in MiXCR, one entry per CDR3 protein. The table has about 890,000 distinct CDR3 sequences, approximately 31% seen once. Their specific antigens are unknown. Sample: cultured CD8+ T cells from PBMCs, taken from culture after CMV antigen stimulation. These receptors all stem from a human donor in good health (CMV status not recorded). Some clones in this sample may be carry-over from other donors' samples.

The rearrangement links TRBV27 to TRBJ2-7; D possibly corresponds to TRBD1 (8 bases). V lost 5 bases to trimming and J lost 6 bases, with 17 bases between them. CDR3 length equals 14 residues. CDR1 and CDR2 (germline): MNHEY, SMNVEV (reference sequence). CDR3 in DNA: TGTGCCAGCAGTCCCGGACAGGGAGGGCTCGAGCAGTACTTC. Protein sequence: CASSPGQGGLEQYF.

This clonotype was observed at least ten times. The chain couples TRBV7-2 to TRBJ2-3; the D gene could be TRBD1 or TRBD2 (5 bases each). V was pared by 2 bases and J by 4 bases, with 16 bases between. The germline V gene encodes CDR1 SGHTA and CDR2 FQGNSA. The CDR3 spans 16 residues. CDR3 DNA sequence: TGTGCCAGCAGCTTAAGGCCAGGGATGGACTCAGATACGCAGTATTTT. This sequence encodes CASSLRPGMDSDTQYF.

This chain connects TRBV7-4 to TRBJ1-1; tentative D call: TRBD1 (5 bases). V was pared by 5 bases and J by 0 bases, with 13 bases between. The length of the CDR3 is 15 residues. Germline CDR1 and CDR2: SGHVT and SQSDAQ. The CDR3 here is CASSQGHFMNTEAFF. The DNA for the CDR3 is TGTGCCAGCAGCCAAGGACACTTCATGAACACTGAAGCTTTCTTT. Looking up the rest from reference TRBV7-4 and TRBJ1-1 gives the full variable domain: GAGVSQSPRYKVAKRGRDVALRCDSISGHVTLYWYRQTLGQGSEVLTYSQSDAQRDKSGRPSGRFSAERPERSVSTLKIQRTEQGDSAVYLCASSQGHFMNTEAFFGQGTRLTVV.